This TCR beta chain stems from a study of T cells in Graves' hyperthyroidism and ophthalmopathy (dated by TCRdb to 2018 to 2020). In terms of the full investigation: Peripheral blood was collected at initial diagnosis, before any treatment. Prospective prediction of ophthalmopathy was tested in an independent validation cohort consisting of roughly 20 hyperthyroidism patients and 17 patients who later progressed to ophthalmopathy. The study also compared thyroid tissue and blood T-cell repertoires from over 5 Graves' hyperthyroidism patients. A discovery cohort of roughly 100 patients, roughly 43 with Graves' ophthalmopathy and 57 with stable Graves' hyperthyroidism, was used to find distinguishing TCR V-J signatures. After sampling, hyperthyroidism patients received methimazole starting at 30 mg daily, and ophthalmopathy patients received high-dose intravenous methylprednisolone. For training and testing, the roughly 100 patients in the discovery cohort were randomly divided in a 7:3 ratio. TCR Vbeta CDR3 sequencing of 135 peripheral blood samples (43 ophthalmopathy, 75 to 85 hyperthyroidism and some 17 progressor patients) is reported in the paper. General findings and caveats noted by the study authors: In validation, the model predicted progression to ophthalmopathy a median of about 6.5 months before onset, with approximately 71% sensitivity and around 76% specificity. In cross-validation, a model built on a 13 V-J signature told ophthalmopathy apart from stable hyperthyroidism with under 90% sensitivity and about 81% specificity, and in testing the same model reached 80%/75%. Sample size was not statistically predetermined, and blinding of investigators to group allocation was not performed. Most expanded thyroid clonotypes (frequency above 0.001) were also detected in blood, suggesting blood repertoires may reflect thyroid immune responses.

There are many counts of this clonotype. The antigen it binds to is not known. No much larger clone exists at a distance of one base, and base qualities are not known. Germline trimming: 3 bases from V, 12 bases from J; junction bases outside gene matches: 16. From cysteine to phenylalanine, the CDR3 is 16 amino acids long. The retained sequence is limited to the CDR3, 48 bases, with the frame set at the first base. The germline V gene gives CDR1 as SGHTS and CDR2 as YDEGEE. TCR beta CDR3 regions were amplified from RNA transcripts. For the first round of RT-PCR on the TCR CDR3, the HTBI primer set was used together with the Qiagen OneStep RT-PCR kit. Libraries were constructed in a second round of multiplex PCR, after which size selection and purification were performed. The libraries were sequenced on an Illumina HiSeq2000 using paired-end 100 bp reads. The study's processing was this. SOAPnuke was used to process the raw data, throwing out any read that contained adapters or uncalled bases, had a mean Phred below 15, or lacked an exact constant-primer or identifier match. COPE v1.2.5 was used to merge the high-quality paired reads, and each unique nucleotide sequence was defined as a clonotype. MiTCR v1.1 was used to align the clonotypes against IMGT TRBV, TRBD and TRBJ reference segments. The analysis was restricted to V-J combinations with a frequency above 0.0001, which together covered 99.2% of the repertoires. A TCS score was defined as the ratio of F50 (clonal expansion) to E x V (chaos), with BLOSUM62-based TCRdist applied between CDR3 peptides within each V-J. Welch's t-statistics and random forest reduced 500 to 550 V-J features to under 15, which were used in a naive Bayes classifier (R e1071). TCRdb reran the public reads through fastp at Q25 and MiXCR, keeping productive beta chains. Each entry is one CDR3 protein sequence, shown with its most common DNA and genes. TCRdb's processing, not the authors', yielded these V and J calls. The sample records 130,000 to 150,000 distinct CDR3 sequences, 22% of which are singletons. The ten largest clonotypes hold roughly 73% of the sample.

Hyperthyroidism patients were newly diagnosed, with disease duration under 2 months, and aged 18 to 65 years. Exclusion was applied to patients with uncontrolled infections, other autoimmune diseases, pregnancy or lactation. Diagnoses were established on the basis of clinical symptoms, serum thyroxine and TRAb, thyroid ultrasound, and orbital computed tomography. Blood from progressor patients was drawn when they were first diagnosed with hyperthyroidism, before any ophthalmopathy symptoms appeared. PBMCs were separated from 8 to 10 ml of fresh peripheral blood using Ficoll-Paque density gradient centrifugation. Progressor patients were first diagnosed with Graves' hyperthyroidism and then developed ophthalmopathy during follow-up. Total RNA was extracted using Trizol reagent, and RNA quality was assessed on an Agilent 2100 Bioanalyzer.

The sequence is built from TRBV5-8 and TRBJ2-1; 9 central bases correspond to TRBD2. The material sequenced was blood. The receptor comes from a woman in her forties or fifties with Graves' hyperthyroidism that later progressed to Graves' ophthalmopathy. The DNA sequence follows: TGTGCCAGCAGCTCTCTTCTAGCGGGACCCCGGGTTGGGCAGTTCTTC. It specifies CASSSLLAGPRVGQFF.